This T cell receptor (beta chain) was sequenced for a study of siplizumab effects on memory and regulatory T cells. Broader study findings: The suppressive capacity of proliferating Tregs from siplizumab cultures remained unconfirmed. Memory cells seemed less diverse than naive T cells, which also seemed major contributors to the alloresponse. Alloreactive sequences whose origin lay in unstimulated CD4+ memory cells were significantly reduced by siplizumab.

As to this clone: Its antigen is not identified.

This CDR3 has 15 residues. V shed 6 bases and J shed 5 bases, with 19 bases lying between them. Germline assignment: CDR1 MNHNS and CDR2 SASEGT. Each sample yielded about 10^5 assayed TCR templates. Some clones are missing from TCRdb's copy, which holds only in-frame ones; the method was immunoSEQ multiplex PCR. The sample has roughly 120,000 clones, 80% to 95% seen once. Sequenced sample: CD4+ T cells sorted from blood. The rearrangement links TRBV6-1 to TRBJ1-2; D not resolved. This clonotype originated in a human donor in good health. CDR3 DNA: TGTGCCAGCAGCGCTAGGACTGGGGAGCCTTATGGCTACACCTTC. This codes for CASSARTGEPYGYTF.